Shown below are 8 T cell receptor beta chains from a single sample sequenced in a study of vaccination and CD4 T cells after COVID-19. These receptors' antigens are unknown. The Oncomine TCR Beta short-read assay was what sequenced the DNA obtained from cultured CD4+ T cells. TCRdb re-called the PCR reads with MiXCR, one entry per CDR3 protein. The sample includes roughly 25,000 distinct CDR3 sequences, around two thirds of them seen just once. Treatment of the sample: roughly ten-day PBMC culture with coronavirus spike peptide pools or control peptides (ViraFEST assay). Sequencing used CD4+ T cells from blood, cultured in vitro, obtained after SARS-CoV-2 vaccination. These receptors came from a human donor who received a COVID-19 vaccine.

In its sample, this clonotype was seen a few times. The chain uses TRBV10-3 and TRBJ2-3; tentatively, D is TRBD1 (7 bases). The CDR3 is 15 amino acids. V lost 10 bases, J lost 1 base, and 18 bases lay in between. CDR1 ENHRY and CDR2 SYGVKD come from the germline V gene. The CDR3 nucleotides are TGTGCCACCCAACACGACAGGGAGGGCACAGATACGCAGTATTTT. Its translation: CATQHDREGTDTQYF.

CDR3 sequence: CASSPGFLLTTDTQYF. CDR3 bases: TGTGCCAGCAGCCCGGGATTCCTCCTCACCACAGATACGCAGTATTTT. This chain uses TRBV11-2 with TRBJ2-3; D possibly corresponds to TRBD2 (5 bases). This CDR3 comprises 16 residues. V was pared by 5 bases and J by 2 bases, with 17 bases between. Per germline, CDR1 SGHAT and CDR2 FQNNGV.

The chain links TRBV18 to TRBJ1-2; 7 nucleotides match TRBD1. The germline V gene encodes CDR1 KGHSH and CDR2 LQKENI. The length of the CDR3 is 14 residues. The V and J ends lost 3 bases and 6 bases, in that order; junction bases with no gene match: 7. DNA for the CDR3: TGTGCCAGCTCACCCGTTGACAGGGATAATGGCTACACCTTC. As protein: CASSPVDRDNGYTF.

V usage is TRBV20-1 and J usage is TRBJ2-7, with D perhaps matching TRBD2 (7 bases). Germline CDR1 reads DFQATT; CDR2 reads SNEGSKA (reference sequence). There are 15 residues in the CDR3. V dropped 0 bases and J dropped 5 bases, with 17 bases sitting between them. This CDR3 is CSARDLVTGTNEQYF. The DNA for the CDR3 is TGCAGTGCTAGAGATCTAGTCACAGGGACTAACGAGCAGTACTTC.

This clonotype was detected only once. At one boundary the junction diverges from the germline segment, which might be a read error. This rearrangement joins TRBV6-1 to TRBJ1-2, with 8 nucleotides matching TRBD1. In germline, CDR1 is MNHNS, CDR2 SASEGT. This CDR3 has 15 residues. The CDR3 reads CASSEQPSGGRGYTF. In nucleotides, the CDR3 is TGCGCCAGCAGTGAGCAACCATCAGGGGGCCGGGGCTACACCTTC.

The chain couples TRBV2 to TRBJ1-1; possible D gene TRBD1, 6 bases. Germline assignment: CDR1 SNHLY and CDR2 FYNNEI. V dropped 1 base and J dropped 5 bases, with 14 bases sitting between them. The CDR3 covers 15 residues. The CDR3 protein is CASSEDREIVTEAFF. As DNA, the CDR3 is TGTGCCAGCAGTGAAGACAGGGAGATTGTAACTGAAGCTTTCTTT.

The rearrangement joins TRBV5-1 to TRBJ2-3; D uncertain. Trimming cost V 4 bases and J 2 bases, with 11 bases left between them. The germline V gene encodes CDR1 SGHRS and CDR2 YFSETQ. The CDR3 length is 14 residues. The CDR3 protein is CASSELNPTDTQYF. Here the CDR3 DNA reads TGCGCCAGCAGCGAATTAAATCCCACAGATACGCAGTATTTT.

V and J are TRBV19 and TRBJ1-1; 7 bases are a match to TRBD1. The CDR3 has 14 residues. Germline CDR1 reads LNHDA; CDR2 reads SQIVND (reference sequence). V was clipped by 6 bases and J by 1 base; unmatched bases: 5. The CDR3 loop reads CASRYRGTNTEAFF. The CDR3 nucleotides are TGTGCCAGTAGATACAGGGGAACGAACACTGAAGCTTTCTTT.